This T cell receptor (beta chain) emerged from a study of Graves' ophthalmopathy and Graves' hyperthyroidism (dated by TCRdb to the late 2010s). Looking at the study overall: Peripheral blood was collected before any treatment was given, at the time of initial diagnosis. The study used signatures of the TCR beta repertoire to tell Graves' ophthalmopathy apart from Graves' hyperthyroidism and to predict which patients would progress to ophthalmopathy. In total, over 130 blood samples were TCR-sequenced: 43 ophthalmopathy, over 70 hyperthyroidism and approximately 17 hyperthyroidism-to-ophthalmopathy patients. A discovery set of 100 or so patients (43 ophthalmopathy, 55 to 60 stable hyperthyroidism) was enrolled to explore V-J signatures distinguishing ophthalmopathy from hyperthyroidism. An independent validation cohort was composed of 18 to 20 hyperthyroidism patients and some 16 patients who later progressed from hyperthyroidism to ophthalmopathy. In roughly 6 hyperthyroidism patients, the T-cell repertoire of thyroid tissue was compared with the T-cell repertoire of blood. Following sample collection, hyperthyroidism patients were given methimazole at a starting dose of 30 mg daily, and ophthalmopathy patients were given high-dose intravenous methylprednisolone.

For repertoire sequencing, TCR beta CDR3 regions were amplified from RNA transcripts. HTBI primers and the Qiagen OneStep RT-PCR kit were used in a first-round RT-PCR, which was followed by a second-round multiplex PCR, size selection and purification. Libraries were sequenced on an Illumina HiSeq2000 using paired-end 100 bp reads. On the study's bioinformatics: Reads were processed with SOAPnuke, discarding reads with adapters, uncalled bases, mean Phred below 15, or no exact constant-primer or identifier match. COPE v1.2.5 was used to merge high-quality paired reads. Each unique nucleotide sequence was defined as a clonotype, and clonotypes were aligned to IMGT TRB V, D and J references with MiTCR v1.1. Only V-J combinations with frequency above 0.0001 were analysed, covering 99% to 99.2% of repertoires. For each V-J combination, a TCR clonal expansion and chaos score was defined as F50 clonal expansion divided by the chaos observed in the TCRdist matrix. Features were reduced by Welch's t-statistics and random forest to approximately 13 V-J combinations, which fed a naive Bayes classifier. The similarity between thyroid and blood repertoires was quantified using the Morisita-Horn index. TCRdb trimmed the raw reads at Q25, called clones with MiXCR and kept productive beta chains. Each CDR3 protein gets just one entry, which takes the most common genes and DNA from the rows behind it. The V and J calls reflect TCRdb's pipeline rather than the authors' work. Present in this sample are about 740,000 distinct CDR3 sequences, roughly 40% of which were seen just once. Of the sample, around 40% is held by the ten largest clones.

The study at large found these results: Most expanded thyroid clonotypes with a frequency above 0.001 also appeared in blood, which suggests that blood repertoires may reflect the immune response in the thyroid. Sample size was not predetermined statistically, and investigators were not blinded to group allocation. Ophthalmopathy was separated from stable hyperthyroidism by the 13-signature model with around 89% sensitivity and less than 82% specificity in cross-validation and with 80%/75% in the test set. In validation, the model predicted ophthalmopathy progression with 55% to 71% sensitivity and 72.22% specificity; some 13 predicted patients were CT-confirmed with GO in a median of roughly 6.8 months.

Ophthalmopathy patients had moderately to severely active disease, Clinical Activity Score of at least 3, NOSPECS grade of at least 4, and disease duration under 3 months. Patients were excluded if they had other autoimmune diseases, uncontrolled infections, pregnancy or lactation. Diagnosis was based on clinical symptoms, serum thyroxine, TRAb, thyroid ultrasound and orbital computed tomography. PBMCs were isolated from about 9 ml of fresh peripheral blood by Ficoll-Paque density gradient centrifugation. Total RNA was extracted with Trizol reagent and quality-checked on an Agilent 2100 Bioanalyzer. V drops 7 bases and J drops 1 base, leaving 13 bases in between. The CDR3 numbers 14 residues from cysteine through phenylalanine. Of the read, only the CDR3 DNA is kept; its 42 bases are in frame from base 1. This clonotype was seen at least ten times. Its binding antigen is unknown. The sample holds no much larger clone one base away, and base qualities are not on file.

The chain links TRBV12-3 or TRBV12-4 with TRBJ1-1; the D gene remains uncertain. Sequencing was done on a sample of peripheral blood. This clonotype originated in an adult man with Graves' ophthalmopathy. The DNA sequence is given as TGTGCCAGCAAGGTCATGACACCGAACACTGAAGCTTTCTTT. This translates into CASKVMTPNTEAFF.